A selection of T cell receptor beta chains follows, all from one sample in a study of graft-versus-host responses after intestinal transplantation. These receptors lack a known antigen. Generated by immunoSEQ multiplex PCR, the TCRdb table keeps only in-frame clones and is missing some. The table has under 75,000 clones, 90% seen once. The sequenced sample was unstimulated CD8+ T cells sorted from spleen or lymph node cells, obtained before transplant. The receptors come from a human donor who was the organ donor for an intestinal transplant. CDR3s include the opening cysteine and the closing phenylalanine or tryptophan. Fields, in order: D gene, J gene, clone size, V gene, CDR3 protein, CDR3 DNA. A D gene is named only where the DNA matches it firmly. Size tells how often a clone was seen (once, few, many) or the class of an expanded clone, and some rows leave it out.

D: TRBD1; J: TRBJ1-4; size: -; V: TRBV6-1; CDR3: CASRGDSIVEKLFF; DNA: TGTGCCAGCAGAGGGGACAGCATAGTTGAAAAACTGTTTTTT
D: TRBD1; J: TRBJ2-1; size: -; V: TRBV6-1; CDR3: CASRRGRTGRYEQFF; DNA: TGTGCCAGCAGACGAGGGCGGACAGGGAGGTATGAGCAGTTCTTC
D: -; J: TRBJ1-1; size: -; V: TRBV2; CDR3: CASSSQIEVLNTEAFF; DNA: TGTGCCAGCAGTTCCCAGATTGAGGTATTGAACACTGAAGCTTTCTTT
D: -; J: TRBJ1-1; size: once; V: TRBV5-1; CDR3: CASSLGHGRVDEAFF; DNA: TGCGCCAGCAGCTTGGGCCACGGGAGGGTGGACGAGGCTTTCTTT
D: -; J: TRBJ2-3; size: -; V: TRBV7-8; CDR3: CASSLPWAREDTQYF; DNA: TGTGCCAGCAGCTTACCATGGGCCCGGGAAGATACGCAGTATTTT
D: -; J: TRBJ1-5; size: -; V: TRBV25-1; CDR3: CASSDGTSVWGQPQHF; DNA: TGTGCCAGCAGTGATGGGACATCTGTTTGGGGTCAGCCCCAGCATTTT
D: TRBD1; J: TRBJ1-5; size: -; V: TRBV7-3; CDR3: CASSLGQGRVQPQHF; DNA: TGTGCCAGCAGCTTAGGACAGGGTAGGGTCCAGCCCCAGCATTTT
D: -; J: TRBJ1-6; size: -; V: TRBV2; CDR3: CASSDKSSYNSPLHF; DNA: TGTGCCAGCAGTGATAAGAGCTCCTATAATTCACCCCTCCACTTT
D: -; J: TRBJ2-5; size: once; V: TRBV4-3; CDR3: CASSQEARGEGETQYF; DNA: TGCGCCAGCAGCCAAGAAGCTAGGGGGGAGGGAGAGACCCAGTACTTC
D: TRBD1; J: TRBJ1-3; size: once; V: TRBV5-1; CDR3: CASSLDPTGGNTIYF; DNA: TGCGCCAGCAGCTTGGACCCGACAGGGGGAAACACCATATATTTT
D: TRBD2; J: TRBJ2-5; size: -; V: TRBV9; CDR3: CASSPGVAGAETQYF; DNA: TGTGCCAGCAGCCCCGGGGTAGCGGGTGCCGAGACCCAGTACTTC
D: -; J: TRBJ2-3; size: once; V: TRBV6-4; CDR3: CASSDGTSTDTQYF; DNA: TGTGCCAGCAGTGACGGGACTAGCACAGATACGCAGTATTTT
D: TRBD1; J: TRBJ1-2; size: once; V: TRBV5-6; CDR3: CASSLGATGGYITNYGYTF; DNA: TGTGCCAGCAGCTTGGGAGCAACAGGGGGCTATATAACTAACTATGGCTACACCTTC
D: -; J: TRBJ1-2; size: -; V: TRBV4-2; CDR3: CASSQLPGSGYTF; DNA: TGTGCCAGCAGCCAATTACCAGGGTCCGGCTACACCTTC
D: -; J: TRBJ1-1; size: -; V: TRBV6-6; CDR3: CASSPDGAEAFF; DNA: TGTGCCAGCAGCCCGGACGGGGCTGAAGCTTTCTTT
D: TRBD2; J: TRBJ2-2; size: once; V: TRBV13; CDR3: CASSERLARLNTGELFF; DNA: TGTGCCAGCAGCGAAAGACTAGCGCGATTGAACACCGGGGAGCTGTTTTTT
D: -; J: TRBJ2-6; size: -; V: TRBV5-1; CDR3: CASSQKDGIFSGANVLTF; DNA: TGCGCCAGCAGCCAAAAAGACGGGATCTTCTCTGGGGCCAACGTCCTGACTTTC
D: TRBD1; J: TRBJ2-2; size: -; V: TRBV4-1; CDR3: CASSHIPGQDNTGELFF; DNA: TGCGCCAGCAGCCATATCCCGGGACAGGATAACACCGGGGAGCTGTTTTTT
D: -; J: TRBJ1-2; size: -; V: TRBV6-6; CDR3: CASRQGRYGYTF; DNA: TGTGCCAGCAGACAGGGTAGATATGGCTACACCTTC
D: TRBD2; J: TRBJ2-1; size: -; V: TRBV9; CDR3: CASSLSGGYNEQFF; DNA: TGTGCCAGCAGCCTTAGCGGGGGATACAATGAGCAGTTCTTC
D: TRBD2; J: TRBJ2-5; size: -; V: TRBV29-1; CDR3: CSAEGLAVETQYF; DNA: TGCAGCGCCGAGGGACTAGCGGTAGAGACCCAGTACTTC
D: TRBD1; J: TRBJ1-5; size: -; V: TRBV27; CDR3: CASSAIGTGGVQPQHF; DNA: TGTGCCAGTTCCGCCATAGGGACAGGGGGCGTACAGCCCCAGCATTTT
D: -; J: TRBJ1-3; size: -; V: TRBV4-1; CDR3: CASSHTGSAGNTIYF; DNA: TGCGCCAGCAGCCATACGGGTTCTGCTGGAAACACCATATATTTT
D: TRBD2; J: TRBJ2-5; size: -; V: TRBV27; CDR3: CASSPRRIAGALQETQYF; DNA: TGTGCCAGCAGTCCCCGACGGATAGCGGGGGCGCTCCAAGAGACCCAGTACTTC
D: TRBD2; J: TRBJ2-2; size: once; V: TRBV4-1; CDR3: CAGTSGGANTGELFF; DNA: TGCGCCGGGACTAGCGGGGGTGCGAACACCGGGGAGCTGTTTTTT
D: TRBD1; J: TRBJ1-1; size: -; V: TRBV7-6; CDR3: CASSPTTPDRGHTEAFF; DNA: TGTGCCAGCAGCCCAACCACCCCGGACAGGGGGCACACTGAAGCTTTCTTT
D: -; J: TRBJ1-3; size: -; V: TRBV7-9; CDR3: CASSLSRTTFSGNTIYF; DNA: TGTGCCAGCAGCTTAAGTAGGACAACATTCTCTGGAAACACCATATATTTT
D: -; J: TRBJ1-1; size: -; V: TRBV29-1; CDR3: CSVGSTDKVNTEAFF; DNA: TGCAGCGTTGGGTCGACGGACAAGGTGAACACTGAAGCTTTCTTT